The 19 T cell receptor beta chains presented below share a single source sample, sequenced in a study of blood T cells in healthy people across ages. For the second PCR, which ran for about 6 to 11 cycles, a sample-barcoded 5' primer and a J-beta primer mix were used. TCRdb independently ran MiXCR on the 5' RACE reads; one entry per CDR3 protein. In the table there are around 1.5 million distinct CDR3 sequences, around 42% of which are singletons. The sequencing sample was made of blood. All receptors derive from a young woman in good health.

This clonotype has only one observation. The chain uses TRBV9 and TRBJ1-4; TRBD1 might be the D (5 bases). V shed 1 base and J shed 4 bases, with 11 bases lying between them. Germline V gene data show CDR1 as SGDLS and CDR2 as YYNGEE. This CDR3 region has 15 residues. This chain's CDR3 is CASSVRQGLNEKLFF. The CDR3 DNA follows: TGTGCCAGCAGCGTACGGCAGGGCCTTAATGAAAAACTGTTTTTT. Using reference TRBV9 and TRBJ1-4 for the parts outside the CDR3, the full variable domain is DSGVTQTPKHLITATGQRVTLRCSPRSGDLSVYWYQQSLDQGLQFLIQYYNGEERAKGNILERFSAQQFPDLHSELNLSSLELGDSALYFCASSVRQGLNEKLFFGSGTQLSVL.

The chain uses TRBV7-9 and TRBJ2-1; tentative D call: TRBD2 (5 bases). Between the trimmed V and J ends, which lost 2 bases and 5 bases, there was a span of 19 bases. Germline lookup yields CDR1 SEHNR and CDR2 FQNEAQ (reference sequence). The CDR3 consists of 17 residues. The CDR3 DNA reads TGTGCCAGCAGCTTACTAACCGCCCGCGGGTACGACAATGAGCAGTTCTTC. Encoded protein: CASSLLTARGYDNEQFF.

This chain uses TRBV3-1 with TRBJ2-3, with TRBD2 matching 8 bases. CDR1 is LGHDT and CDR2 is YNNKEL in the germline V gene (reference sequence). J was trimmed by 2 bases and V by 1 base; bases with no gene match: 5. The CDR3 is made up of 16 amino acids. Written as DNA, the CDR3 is TGTGCCAGCAGCCAAGCGGGGGGGGAAAACACAGATACGCAGTATTTT. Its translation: CASSQAGGENTDTQYF.

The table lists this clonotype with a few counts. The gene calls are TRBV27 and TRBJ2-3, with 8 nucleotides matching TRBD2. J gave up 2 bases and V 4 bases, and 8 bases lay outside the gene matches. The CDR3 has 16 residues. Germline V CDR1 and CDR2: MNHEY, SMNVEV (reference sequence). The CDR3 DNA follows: TGTGCCAGCAGTTCTCGACTAGCGTCGACCACAGATACGCAGTATTTT. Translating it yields CASSSRLASTTDTQYF.

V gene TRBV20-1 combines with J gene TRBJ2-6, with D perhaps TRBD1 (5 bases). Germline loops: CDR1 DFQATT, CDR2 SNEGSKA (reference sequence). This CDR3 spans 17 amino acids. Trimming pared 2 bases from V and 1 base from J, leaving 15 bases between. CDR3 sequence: CSARRTWQISGANVLTF. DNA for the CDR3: TGCAGTGCTAGACGGACATGGCAAATTTCTGGGGCCAACGTCCTGACTTTC.

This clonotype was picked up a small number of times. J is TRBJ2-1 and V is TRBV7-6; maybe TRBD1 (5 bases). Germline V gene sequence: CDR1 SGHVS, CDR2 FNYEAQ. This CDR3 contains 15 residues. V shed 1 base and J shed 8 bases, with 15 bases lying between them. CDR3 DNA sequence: TGTGCCAGCAGCTTAGGCTACAGTGACAGTTATGAGCAGTTCTTC. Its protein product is CASSLGYSDSYEQFF.

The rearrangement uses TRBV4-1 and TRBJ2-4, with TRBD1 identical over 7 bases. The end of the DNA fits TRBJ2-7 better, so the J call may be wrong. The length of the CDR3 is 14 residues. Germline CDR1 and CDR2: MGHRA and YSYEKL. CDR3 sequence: CASSFSRDSHEQYF. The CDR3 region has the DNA TGCGCCAGCAGCTTCAGCCGGGACAGCCACGAGCAGTACTTC.

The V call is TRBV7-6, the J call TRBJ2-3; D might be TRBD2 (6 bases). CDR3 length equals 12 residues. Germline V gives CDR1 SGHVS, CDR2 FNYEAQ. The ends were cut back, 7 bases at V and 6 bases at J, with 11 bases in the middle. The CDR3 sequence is CASTPGDDTQYF. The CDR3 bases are TGTGCCAGCACCCCGGGGGATGATACGCAGTATTTT. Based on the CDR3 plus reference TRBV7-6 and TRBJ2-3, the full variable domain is GAGVSQSPRYKVTKRGQDVALRCDPISGHVSLYWYRQALGQGPEFLTYFNYEAQQDKSGLPNDRFSAERPEGSISTLTIQRTEQRDSAMYRCASTPGDDTQYFGPGTRLTVL.

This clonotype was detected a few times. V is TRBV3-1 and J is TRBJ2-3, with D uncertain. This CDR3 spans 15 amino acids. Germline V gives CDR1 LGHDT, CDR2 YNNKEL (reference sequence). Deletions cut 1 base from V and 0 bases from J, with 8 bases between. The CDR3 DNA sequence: TGTGCCAGCAGCCAAGTAGGTAGCAGCACAGATACGCAGTATTTT. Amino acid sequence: CASSQVGSSTDTQYF.

In DNA form, the CDR3 reads TGTGCCAGCAGTTTAGGGCAACCGGGCGCAGATACGCAGTATTTT. This codes for CASSLGQPGADTQYF. The gene calls are TRBV12-3 or TRBV12-4 and TRBJ2-3; the D is unclear. This CDR3 is 15 amino acids long. V dropped 1 base and J dropped 4 bases, with 12 bases sitting between them.

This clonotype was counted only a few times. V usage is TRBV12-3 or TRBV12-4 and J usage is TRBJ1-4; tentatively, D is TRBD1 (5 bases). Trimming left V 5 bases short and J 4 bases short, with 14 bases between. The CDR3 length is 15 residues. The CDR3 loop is CASSLTETSNEKLFF. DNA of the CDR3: TGTGCCAGCAGTCTGACAGAAACTAGTAATGAAAAACTGTTTTTT.

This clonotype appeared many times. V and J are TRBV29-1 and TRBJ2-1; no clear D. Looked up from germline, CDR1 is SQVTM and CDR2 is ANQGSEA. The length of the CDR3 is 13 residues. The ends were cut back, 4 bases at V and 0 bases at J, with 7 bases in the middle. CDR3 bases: TGCAGCGTTGGAGTGAGCTCCTACAATGAGCAGTTCTTC. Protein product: CSVGVSSYNEQFF.

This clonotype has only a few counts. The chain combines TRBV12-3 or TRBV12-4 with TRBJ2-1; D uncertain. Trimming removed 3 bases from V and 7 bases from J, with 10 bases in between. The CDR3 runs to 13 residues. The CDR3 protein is CASSLYLGNEQFF. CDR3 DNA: TGTGCCAGCAGTTTGTACTTAGGGAATGAGCAGTTCTTC.

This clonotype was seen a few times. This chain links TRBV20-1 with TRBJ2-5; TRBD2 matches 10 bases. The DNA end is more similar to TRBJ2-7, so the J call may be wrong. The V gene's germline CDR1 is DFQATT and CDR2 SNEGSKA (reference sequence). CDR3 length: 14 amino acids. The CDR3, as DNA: TGCAGTGCCGAAGGGACTAGCGCAACCTACGAGCAGTACTTC. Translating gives CSAEGTSATYEQYF.

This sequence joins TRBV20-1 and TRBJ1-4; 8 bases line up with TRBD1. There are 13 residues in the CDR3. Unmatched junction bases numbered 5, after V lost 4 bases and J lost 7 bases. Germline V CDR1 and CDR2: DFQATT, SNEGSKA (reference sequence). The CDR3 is CSAIDRGGEKLFF. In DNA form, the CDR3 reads TGCAGTGCTATAGACAGGGGAGGTGAAAAACTGTTTTTT.

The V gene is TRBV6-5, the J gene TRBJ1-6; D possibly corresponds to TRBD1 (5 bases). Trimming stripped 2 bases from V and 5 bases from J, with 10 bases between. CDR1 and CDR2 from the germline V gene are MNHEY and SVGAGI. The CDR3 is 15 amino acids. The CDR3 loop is CASSYGDSNNSPLHF. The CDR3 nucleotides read TGTGCCAGCAGTTACGGCGACAGCAATAATTCACCCCTCCACTTT.

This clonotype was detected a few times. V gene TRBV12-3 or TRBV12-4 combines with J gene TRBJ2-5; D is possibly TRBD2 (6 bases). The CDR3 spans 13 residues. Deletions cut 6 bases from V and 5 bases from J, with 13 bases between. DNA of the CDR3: TGTGCCAGCAGCATCTACAGCGGGGAGACCCAGTACTTC. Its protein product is CASSIYSGETQYF.

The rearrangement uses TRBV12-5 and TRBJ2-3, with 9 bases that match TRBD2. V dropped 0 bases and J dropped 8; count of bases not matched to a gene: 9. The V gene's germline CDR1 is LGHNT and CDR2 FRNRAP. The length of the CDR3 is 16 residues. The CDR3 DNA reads TGTGCTAGTGGTTTGGTACTTGCGGGAGGGCCGAGTACGCAGTATTTT. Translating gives CASGLVLAGGPSTQYF.

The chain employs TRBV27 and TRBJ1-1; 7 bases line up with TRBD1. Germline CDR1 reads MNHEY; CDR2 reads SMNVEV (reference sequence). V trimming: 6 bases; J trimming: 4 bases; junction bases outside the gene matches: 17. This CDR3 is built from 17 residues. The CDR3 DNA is TGTGCCAGCAGACCCAACAGGGGAATAGGTCTCGGCACTGAAGCTTTCTTT. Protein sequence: CASRPNRGIGLGTEAFF.